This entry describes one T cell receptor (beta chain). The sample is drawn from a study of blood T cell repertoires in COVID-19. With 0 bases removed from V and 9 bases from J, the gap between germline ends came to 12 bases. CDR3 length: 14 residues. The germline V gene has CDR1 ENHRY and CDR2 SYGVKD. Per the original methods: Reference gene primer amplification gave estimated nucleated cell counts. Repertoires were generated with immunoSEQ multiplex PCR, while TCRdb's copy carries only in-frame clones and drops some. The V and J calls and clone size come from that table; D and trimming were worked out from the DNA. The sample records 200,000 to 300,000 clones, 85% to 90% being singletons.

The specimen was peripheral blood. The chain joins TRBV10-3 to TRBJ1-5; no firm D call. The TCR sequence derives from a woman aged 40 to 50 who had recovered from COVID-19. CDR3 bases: TGTGCCATCAGTGAGTCGAGCCCGATCGCGCCCCAGCATTTT. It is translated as CAISESSPIAPQHF.